The 12 T cell receptor beta chains reported below all come from one sample, sequenced in a study of T-cell reconstitution after alpha-beta-depleted transplantation in children. It was with unique molecular identifiers that the TCRbeta library was prepared. TCRdb reprocessed the PCR reads with MiXCR, giving one entry per CDR3 protein. The sample consists of some 830,000 distinct CDR3 sequences, approximately 15% of them appearing once. The sample was PBMCs, mostly from graft donor cells, taken 360 days after TCRalphabeta/CD19-depleted stem cell transplant. These receptors all come from a male patient under 18 who had a stem cell transplant for acute lymphoblastic leukemia, so the T cells may come from the graft donor.

This sequence joins TRBV3-1 and TRBJ2-1; 8 bases agree with TRBD2. Germline V gene data show CDR1 as LGHDT and CDR2 as YNNKEL (reference sequence). This CDR3 spans 16 amino acids. V was clipped by 2 bases and J by 5 bases; unmatched bases: 8. CDR3 protein: CASSQPREDLHNEQFF. CDR3 DNA: TGTGCCAGCAGCCAACCGCGGGAGGATTTACACAATGAGCAGTTCTTC.

This clonotype was seen a few times. The chain combines TRBV3-1 with TRBJ2-1; D ambiguous. V was trimmed by 0 bases and J by 9 bases, leaving 6 bases between them. The CDR3 length is 12 residues. The germline CDR1 and CDR2 sequences are LGHDT and YNNKEL (reference sequence). This CDR3 reads CASSQDRAEQFF. Here the CDR3 DNA reads TGTGCCAGCAGCCAAGATCGGGCTGAGCAGTTCTTC.

In its sample, this clonotype was seen a few times. The chain uses TRBV5-1 and TRBJ2-5, with D uncertain. Germline V lookup: CDR1 SGHRS, CDR2 YFSETQ. V lost 1 base and J 3 bases, leaving 10 bases between the germline ends. The CDR3 totals 14 residues. CDR3 nucleotides: TGCGCCAGCAGCTTGTCCCCCGTAGAAGAGACCCAGTACTTC. It specifies CASSLSPVEETQYF.

This clonotype was detected only a few times. The rearrangement joins TRBV27 to TRBJ2-5; 9 nucleotides agree with TRBD1. The length of the CDR3 is 16 residues. V was pared by 2 bases and J by 5 bases, with 9 bases of the junction left unmatched. Germline values: CDR1 MNHEY, CDR2 SMNVEV (reference sequence). The CDR3 region has the DNA TGTGCCAGCAGTTTAGGACCTGGACAGGGGAGGGAGACCCAGTACTTC. Translation gives CASSLGPGQGRETQYF.

This clonotype was seen more than once but under ten times. V usage is TRBV11-1 and J usage is TRBJ2-1; the D gene is possibly TRBD2 (6 bases). CDR3 length: 16 residues. CDR1 SGHAT and CDR2 FQDESV come from the germline V gene (reference sequence). V lost 0 bases and J lost 9, with 18 bases in between. The CDR3 here is CASSLARRELKGEQFF. The CDR3 DNA is TGTGCCAGCAGCTTAGCCCGGCGGGAATTAAAGGGTGAGCAGTTCTTC. The whole variable domain, filled in from reference TRBV11-1 and TRBJ2-1, reads EAEVAQSPRYKITEKSQAVAFWCDPISGHATLYWYRQILGQGPELLVQFQDESVVDDSQLPKDRFSAERLKGVDSTLKIQPAELGDSAMYLCASSLARRELKGEQFFGPGTRLTVL.

This CDR3 reads CASSTPPAGEEYYEQYF. CDR3 DNA sequence: TGTGCCAGCAGCACACCCCCCGCGGGGGAGGAGTATTACGAGCAGTACTTC. The V gene is TRBV5-6, the J gene TRBJ2-7, with 7 bases aligning to TRBD2. After removal of 4 bases from V and 4 bases from J, the junction contained 17 bases not matched to a gene. This CDR3 has 17 residues. In germline, CDR1 is SGHDT, CDR2 YYEEEE.

The chain recombines TRBV4-1 with TRBJ2-2; TRBD1 matches at 8 bases. The CDR3 covers 16 residues. J lost 1 base, V lost 5 bases, and 6 bases had no gene match. Germline lookup yields CDR1 MGHRA and CDR2 YSYEKL. The CDR3 nucleotides are TGCGCCAGCAGCTCTTACAGGGGGAAGAACACCGGGGAGCTGTTTTTT. It encodes CASSSYRGKNTGELFF.

This chain uses TRBV29-1 with TRBJ2-3; tentative D call: TRBD2 (6 bases). The V and J ends lost 7 bases and 0 bases respectively, with 17 bases between them. From germline, CDR1 is SQVTM and CDR2 ANQGSEA. The CDR3 loop spans 15 amino acids. The CDR3 here is CSAARGGMSTDTQYF. CDR3 nucleotide sequence: TGCAGCGCCGCCCGAGGCGGGATGAGCACAGATACGCAGTATTTT.

The gene calls are TRBV4-1 and TRBJ2-1, with no clear D. The V end lost 0 bases, the J end lost 0 bases, and 15 bases lay between the germline ends. Germline V CDR1 and CDR2: MGHRA, YSYEKL. This CDR3 contains 18 residues. CDR3 amino acids: CASSQDRKGASSYNEQFF. Written as DNA, the CDR3 is TGCGCCAGCAGCCAAGATCGGAAAGGAGCGAGCTCCTACAATGAGCAGTTCTTC.

This clonotype has more than one count but fewer than ten. The chain joins TRBV6-2 or TRBV6-3 to TRBJ2-1, with D possibly called TRBD1 or TRBD2 (5 bases each). The V and J ends lost 6 bases and 0 bases respectively, with 12 bases between them. Germline CDR1 and CDR2: MNHEY and SVGEGT. The CDR3 is 15 amino acids. CDR3 loop: CASSGDHRSYNEQFF. The CDR3 DNA is TGTGCCAGCAGCGGGGACCACCGCTCCTACAATGAGCAGTTCTTC.

This clonotype was seen a handful of times. This chain connects TRBV14 to TRBJ2-1; 10 bases are shared with TRBD1. The germline V gene encodes CDR1 SGHDN and CDR2 FVKESK. The CDR3 length is 15 residues. Losses at the gene ends were 4 bases for V and 7 bases for J; bases not matched to a gene: 7. CDR3 protein: CASSRWDRGSNEQFF. The CDR3 DNA follows: TGTGCCAGCAGCCGCTGGGACAGGGGAAGTAATGAGCAGTTCTTC.

This clonotype was counted a few times. The DNA for the CDR3 is TGTGCCAGCAGTGAATTTTCAGCGATTAATTCACCCCTCCACTTT. As protein: CASSEFSAINSPLHF. The chain combines TRBV25-1 with TRBJ1-6; no clear D gene. CDR3 length equals 15 residues. Germline V CDR1 and CDR2: MGHDK, SYGVNS. Trimming took off 1 base at V and 6 bases at J, with 10 bases between the two ends.